Following are 14 T cell receptor beta chains from one sample sequenced in a study of OX40 agonist ivuxolimab in advanced cancers. Sequencing was performed with immunoSEQ multiplex PCR; in TCRdb, only in-frame clones are kept and a portion is missing. The table shows around 65,000 clones, with roughly nine tenths occurring only once. The sequencing used CD4+ or CD8+ T cells sorted from blood, collected in a trial of the OX40 agonist ivuxolimab. The receptors here all came from an adult with an advanced solid tumor such as melanoma, head and neck, liver or kidney cancer.

In this sample, this clone turned up a few times. This rearrangement joins TRBV6-1 to TRBJ1-1; no definite D call. The V end lost 2 bases, the J end lost 6 bases, and 13 bases lay between the germline ends. The CDR3 has 14 residues. Germline V gives CDR1 MNHNS, CDR2 SASEGT. The CDR3 region has the DNA TGTGCCAGCAGTGAAAGTAGGGAAGTATCTGAAGCTTTCTTT. Translating it yields CASSESREVSEAFF.

The chain has TRBV19 and TRBJ2-5; TRBD1 aligns across 10 bases. The DNA end is a closer match to TRBJ2-7, so the J assignment may be wrong. The CDR3 has 15 amino acids. Germline loops: CDR1 LNHDA, CDR2 SQIVND (reference sequence). CDR3 amino acids: CASTLGQGFSREQYF. The CDR3, as DNA: TGTGCCAGTACCTTGGGACAGGGGTTTAGTCGCGAGCAGTACTTC.

This clone came up once. One end of the junction fails to match germline, which may point to a read error. DNA of the CDR3: TGTACCAGTAGTATCCTAAATGGCTACACCTTC. This translates into CTSSILNGYTF. The chain links TRBV19 to TRBJ1-2; no firm D call. The CDR3 runs 11 residues. The germline V gene has CDR1 LNHDA and CDR2 SQIVND (reference sequence). Full variable domain (outside the CDR3, taken from reference TRBV19 and TRBJ1-2): DGGITQSPKYLFRKEGQNVTLSCEQNLNHDAMYWYRQDPGQGLRLIYYSQIVNDFQKGDIAEGYSVSREKKESFPLTVTSAQKNPTAFYLCTSSILNGYTFGSGTRLTVV.

The chain links TRBV5-1 to TRBJ2-7; 8 positions match TRBD1. The V gene end was trimmed by 5 bases and the J gene end by 4 bases; junction bases not matched to a gene: 11. The CDR3 is 15 amino acids. The germline V gene encodes CDR1 SGHRS and CDR2 YFSETQ. The CDR3 sequence: CASSWLGTGNYEQYF. The CDR3 DNA reads as TGCGCCAGCAGTTGGTTAGGGACAGGCAATTACGAGCAGTACTTC.

Here the CDR3 reads CASSLQKDTQYF. The CDR3 nucleotides are TGTGCCAGCAGCCTACAGAAGGATACGCAGTATTTT. This chain uses TRBV5-4 with TRBJ2-3, with unresolved D. V was shortened by 4 bases and J by 6 bases, with 9 bases between the two germline ends. The CDR3 loop spans 12 amino acids. The germline V gene has CDR1 SGHNT and CDR2 YYREEE (reference sequence).

The chain employs TRBV6-5 and TRBJ2-7; maybe TRBD2 (5 bases). The CDR3 spans 10 residues. The V end lost 8 bases, the J end lost 7 bases, and 9 bases lay between the germline ends. Germline CDR1 and CDR2: MNHEY and SVGAGI. The CDR3 DNA is TGTGCCAGCGGAAGGGAGGAGCAGTACTTC. Translating gives CASGREEQYF.

The chain is built from TRBV9 and TRBJ2-1, with D possibly matching TRBD2 (7 bases). Per the germline V gene, CDR1 is SGDLS and CDR2 is YYNGEE. Trimming took 0 bases from V and 2 from J, leaving 18 bases between them. The CDR3 extends over 18 amino acids. The CDR3 is CASSVVSGGAIAYNEQFF. CDR3 DNA sequence: TGTGCCAGCAGCGTAGTCAGTGGGGGGGCCATCGCCTACAATGAGCAGTTCTTC.

The CDR3 region is CASSPSGGGNIQYF. The CDR3 DNA is TGTGCCAGCTCACCATCAGGGGGGGGAAACATTCAGTACTTC. The chain is built from TRBV18 and TRBJ2-4; D tentatively reads TRBD1 or TRBD2 (7 bases each). This CDR3 has 14 amino acids. In germline, CDR1 is KGHSH, CDR2 LQKENI. Trimming stripped 2 bases from V and 6 bases from J, with 11 bases between.

The genes are TRBV9 and TRBJ2-7; 9 bases map to TRBD1. Germline V gene data show CDR1 as SGDLS and CDR2 as YYNGEE. The length of the CDR3 is 17 residues. V trimming: 0 bases; J trimming: 1 base; junction bases outside the gene matches: 8. CDR3 loop: CASSVEPVGTGSYEQYF. DNA of the CDR3: TGTGCCAGCAGCGTAGAGCCAGTAGGGACAGGGTCCTACGAGCAGTACTTC.

J is TRBJ1-2 and V is TRBV25-1; perhaps TRBD1 as D (6 bases). CDR3 length: 14 residues. Trimming pared 0 bases from V and 10 bases from J, leaving 15 bases between. Germline-derived CDR1 and CDR2 are MGHDK and SYGVNS. CDR3 nucleotides: TGTGCCAGCAGTGAATATGCGACAGGCGGGACCTACACCTTC. Translated, it gives CASSEYATGGTYTF.

The CDR3, as DNA: TGTGCCAGCAGTTCACTCTGGCGGGGATCAGATGGCTACACCTTC. This sequence encodes CASSSLWRGSDGYTF. The chain joins TRBV11-2 to TRBJ1-2; D ambiguous. In germline, CDR1 is SGHAT, CDR2 FQNNGV. V was trimmed by 6 bases and J by 6 bases, leaving 20 bases between them. CDR3 length: 15 residues.

CDR3 DNA: TGTGCCAGCAGCCAAGTCGGTTCCGCGGGGGATCAGCAGTTCTTC. As protein: CASSQVGSAGDQQFF. V usage is TRBV4-2 and J usage is TRBJ2-1, with TRBD2 matching over 7 bases. This CDR3 is 15 amino acids long. Germline CDR1 LGHNA, CDR2 YNFKEQ. The V segment lost 1 base and the J segment 11 bases; nucleotides outside the gene matches: 11.

This chain connects TRBV7-2 to TRBJ2-3, with a tentative D call TRBD2 (6 bases). V was cut by 0 bases and J by 8 bases, with 15 bases left in between. The germline CDR1 and CDR2 sequences are SGHTA and FQGNSA. The CDR3 loop spans 15 amino acids. CDR3 DNA: TGTGCCAGCAGCTTAGCTTCCGCGGGGCCAATTACGCAGTATTTT. Translated, it gives CASSLASAGPITQYF.

V gene TRBV6-5 combines with J gene TRBJ1-6, with 8 nucleotides matching TRBD1. This CDR3 comprises 15 residues. CDR1 and CDR2 (germline): MNHEY, SVGAGI. Losses at the gene ends were 5 bases for V and 5 bases for J; bases not matched to a gene: 5. CDR3 nucleotide sequence: TGTGCCAGCAGTAGGAGACAGGGGAATAATTCACCCCTCCACTTT. It translates to CASSRRQGNNSPLHF.